This entry lists 18 T cell receptor beta chains sequenced from one sample in a study of neurological immune-mediated disorders. MiXCR was run by TCRdb on the 5' RACE reads, yielding one entry per CDR3 protein. The table records roughly 39,000 distinct CDR3 sequences, 4.8% of them present only once. Specimen: CD4+ T cells from blood. These receptors all stem from a man between 18 and 35 years old in good health.

This clonotype showed up many times. The chain is built from TRBV11-3 and TRBJ2-1; D possibly corresponds to TRBD2 (7 bases). The CDR3 covers 16 residues. With 5 bases removed from V and 0 bases from J, the gap between germline ends came to 14 bases. In germline, CDR1 is SGHNT, CDR2 YENEEA. As DNA, the CDR3 is TGTGCCAGCAGCAAGGGGGGGGCGAGCTCCTACAATGAGCAGTTCTTC. Translation gives CASSKGGASSYNEQFF.

The sample holds many counts of this clonotype. This chain connects TRBV5-1 to TRBJ2-7; TRBD1 might be the D (6 bases). This CDR3 is 14 amino acids long. Trimming left V 3 bases short and J 3 bases short, with 13 bases between. Germline loops: CDR1 SGHRS, CDR2 YFSETQ. CDR3 nucleotide sequence: TGCGCCAGCAGCTCAAACCAGGACAGCTACGAGCAGTACTTC. It is translated as CASSSNQDSYEQYF.

This clonotype was counted ten times or more. The chain links TRBV7-8 to TRBJ1-3; no firm D call. The germline CDR1 and CDR2 sequences are SGHVS and FQNEAQ. The CDR3 consists of 15 residues. The V end was cut by 6 bases, the J end by 2 bases, with 14 bases between. CDR3 region: CASSFLGLPGNTIYF. The CDR3 DNA reads as TGTGCCAGCAGTTTCCTGGGCCTACCTGGAAACACCATATATTTT. Supplemented by reference TRBV7-8 and TRBJ1-3, the full variable domain reads GAGVSQSPRYKVAKRGQDVALRCDPISGHVSLFWYQQALGQGPEFLTYFQNEAQLDKSGLPSDRFFAERPEGSVSTLKIQRTQQEDSAVYLCASSFLGLPGNTIYFGEGSWLTVV.

The table lists this clonotype with many counts. This sequence joins TRBV5-1 and TRBJ2-6, with a possible D match to TRBD1 (6 bases). V was trimmed by 2 bases and J by 1 base, leaving 10 bases between them. Germline CDR1 is SGHRS and CDR2 is YFSETQ. This CDR3 comprises 16 residues. CDR3 in DNA: TGCGCCAGCAGCTTAGTTCAGGGGTCTGGGGCCAACGTCCTGACTTTC. As protein: CASSLVQGSGANVLTF.

This clonotype was observed at least ten times. The V gene is TRBV10-3, the J gene TRBJ2-7; maybe TRBD2 (5 bases). The CDR3 totals 12 residues. Germline V lookup: CDR1 ENHRY, CDR2 SYGVKD. Trimming stripped 7 bases from V and 0 bases from J, with 7 bases between. The CDR3 nucleotides read TGTGCCATCATGGGGAGCTCCTACGAGCAGTACTTC. It yields the protein CAIMGSSYEQYF.

This clonotype was detected ten times or more. J is TRBJ2-7 and V is TRBV20-1, with 11 bases fitting TRBD2. Germline trimming cut 3 bases from V and 2 bases from J; bases unmatched to any gene: 3. The CDR3 loop spans 14 amino acids. The germline V gene has CDR1 DFQATT and CDR2 SNEGSKA (reference sequence). As DNA, the CDR3 is TGCAGTGCTAGGTTTAGCGGGGGGGCCTACGAGCAGTACTTC. As protein: CSARFSGGAYEQYF.

In this sample, this clonotype turned up many times. The J gene is TRBJ1-3, the V gene TRBV20-1; D gene ambiguous. The CDR3 has 13 residues. Germline CDR1 reads DFQATT; CDR2 reads SNEGSKA (reference sequence). The V gene lost 3 bases and the J gene lost 3 bases, with 9 bases spanning the gap. CDR3 amino acids: CSASQSIGNTIYF. DNA of the CDR3: TGCAGTGCTAGTCAAAGTATTGGAAACACCATATATTTT.

This clonotype came up many times. The chain combines TRBV6-5 with TRBJ2-6; no firm D call. Germline CDR1 is MNHEY and CDR2 is SVGAGI. This CDR3 contains 13 residues. Deletions cut 6 bases from V and 4 bases from J, with 7 bases between. The CDR3: CASSPPGANVLTF. CDR3 coding DNA: TGTGCCAGCAGCCCTCCGGGGGCCAACGTCCTGACTTTC.

At least ten counts were recorded for this clonotype. The chain employs TRBV28 and TRBJ2-7; D is undetermined. Germline CDR1 is MDHEN and CDR2 is SYDVKM. The CDR3 totals 12 residues. Trimming removed 2 bases from V and 2 bases from J, with 4 bases in between. In DNA, the CDR3 is TGTGCCAGCAGTTTAATTCCCTACGAGCAGTACTTC. It encodes CASSLIPYEQYF.

Remarks on this clonotype: A read error may explain this, as a much larger clone is one base away. This chain joins TRBV4-3 and TRBJ1-2; D is unresolved. The V gene's germline CDR1 is LGHNA and CDR2 YSLEER. The CDR3 spans 16 residues. CDR3 DNA sequence: TGCGCCAGCAGCCAAGATAGGAGCGGACCGTACTATGGCTACAACTTC. It is translated as CASSQDRSGPYYGYNF.

This clonotype showed up many times. The rearrangement joins TRBV5-1 to TRBJ1-6; D is uncertain. The CDR3 length is 16 residues. V shed 0 bases and J shed 5 bases, with 12 bases lying between them. The germline gives CDR1 SGHRS, CDR2 YFSETQ. The CDR3 DNA follows: TGCGCCAGCAGCTTGGAGCCACCGGGGAATAATTCACCCCTCCACTTT. Its protein is CASSLEPPGNNSPLHF.

This clonotype was observed at least ten times. V usage is TRBV19 and J usage is TRBJ1-6; 7 bases map to TRBD1. The J segment lost 13 bases and the V segment lost 5 bases, leaving 8 bases of the junction unmatched. CDR3 length equals 13 residues. In germline, CDR1 is LNHDA, CDR2 SQIVND (reference sequence). CDR3 bases: TGTGCCAGTAGTTGGGACAGCGTTAACCCCCTCCACTTT. Residues: CASSWDSVNPLHF.

This clonotype was recorded at least ten times. The genes are TRBV29-1 and TRBJ2-1; possibly TRBD1 for D (7 bases). Germline CDR1 and CDR2: SQVTM and ANQGSEA. CDR3 length: 12 amino acids. The V and J ends lost 7 bases and 7 bases respectively, with 14 bases between them. The CDR3 region is CSGRGQKNEQFF. In nucleotides, the CDR3 is TGCAGCGGGAGGGGACAGAAGAATGAGCAGTTCTTC.

This clonotype was recorded at least ten times. J is TRBJ2-3 and V is TRBV3-1; 7 nucleotides agree with TRBD2. V lost 4 bases and J lost 1; bases outside the gene matches: 2. CDR1 is LGHDT and CDR2 is YNNKEL in the germline V gene (reference sequence). The CDR3 consists of 14 residues. CDR3 sequence (DNA): TGTGCCAGCAGCCTAAGCGGGGGCACAGATACGCAGTATTTT. The encoded protein is CASSLSGGTDTQYF.

This clonotype was counted at least ten times. The genes are TRBV15 and TRBJ2-7; D may be TRBD1 (5 bases). Per germline, CDR1 LNHNV and CDR2 YYDKDF (reference sequence). The CDR3 has 15 residues. Trimming shortened V by 0 bases and J by 0 bases, and 9 bases separated the two germline ends. This chain's CDR3 is CATSRDRQSSYEQYF. CDR3 in DNA: TGTGCCACCAGCAGAGACAGACAGTCCTCCTACGAGCAGTACTTC. Using reference TRBV15 and TRBJ2-7 for the parts outside the CDR3, the full variable domain is DAMVIQNPRYQVTQFGKPVTLSCSQTLNHNVMYWYQQKSSQAPKLLFHYYDKDFNNEADTPDNFQSRRPNTSFCFLDIRSPGLGDTAMYLCATSRDRQSSYEQYFGPGTRLTVT.

Many counts were recorded for this clonotype. The chain joins TRBV10-3 to TRBJ1-2, with 10 bases matching TRBD1. The CDR3 contains 16 residues. Per germline, CDR1 ENHRY and CDR2 SYGVKD. V was clipped by 8 bases and J by 1 base; unmatched bases: 10. CDR3 sequence: CAIDATGGDGNYGYTF. The CDR3 DNA is TGTGCCATCGACGCGACAGGGGGCGACGGTAACTATGGCTACACCTTC.

This clonotype was recorded at least ten times. The chain joins TRBV29-1 to TRBJ1-1, with unresolved D. This CDR3 comprises 11 residues. V lost 5 bases and J 6 bases, leaving 10 bases between the germline ends. Per the germline V gene, CDR1 is SQVTM and CDR2 is ANQGSEA. CDR3 nucleotide sequence: TGCAGCGTTTCACAGAGATCTGAAGCTTTCTTT. Encoded protein: CSVSQRSEAFF.

This clonotype came up many times. This sequence joins TRBV20-1 and TRBJ1-1; the match to TRBD1 covers 9 bases. The CDR3 loop spans 12 amino acids. Germline V gene data show CDR1 as DFQATT and CDR2 as SNEGSKA (reference sequence). The V and J ends lost 3 bases and 4 bases, in that order; junction bases with no gene match: 0. The CDR3, as DNA: TGCAGTGCTAGGACAGGGGGCACTGAAGCTTTCTTT. Its translation: CSARTGGTEAFF.